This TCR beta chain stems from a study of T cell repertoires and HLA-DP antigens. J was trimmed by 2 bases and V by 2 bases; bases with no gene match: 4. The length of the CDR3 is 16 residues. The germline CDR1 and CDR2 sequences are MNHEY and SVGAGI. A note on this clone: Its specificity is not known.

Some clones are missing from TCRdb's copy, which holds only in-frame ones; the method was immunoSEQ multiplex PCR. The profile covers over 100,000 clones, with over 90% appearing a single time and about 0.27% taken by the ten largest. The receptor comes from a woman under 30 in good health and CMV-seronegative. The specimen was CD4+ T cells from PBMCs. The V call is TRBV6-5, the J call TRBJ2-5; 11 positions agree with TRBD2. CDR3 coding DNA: TGTGCCAGCAGTTACGCGGGACTAGCGGCTCAAGAGACCCAGTACTTC. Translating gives CASSYAGLAAQETQYF.